Sequencing of this TCR beta chain was carried out in a study of regulatory T cells in long-lasting Graves disease. Time point here: newly diagnosed GD, antithyroid drugs for less than 3 months. PBMC RNA served as the TCR library source. This clonotype appeared many times. Libraries of TCR beta came from iRepertoire HTBI primers plus Arm-PCR of CDR3 regions. TCRdb reprocessed the multiplex PCR reads via MiXCR and lists one record per CDR3 protein. The profile shows around 450,000 distinct CDR3 sequences, around 15% of them singletons. Separately, the same data were catalogued under a study of T cells in Graves' hyperthyroidism and ophthalmopathy.

This clonotype originated in a middle-aged man with Graves disease. The sample in question was peripheral blood mononuclear cells (PBMCs), obtained at new diagnosis, from a patient treated with antithyroid drugs.

The CDR3 loop is CASSYSGGWETQYF. The CDR3 bases are TGTGCCAGCAGTTACTCGGGCGGGTGGGAGACCCAGTACTTC. The gene calls are TRBV6-2 or TRBV6-3 and TRBJ2-5; possible D gene TRBD2, 5 bases. The CDR3 is 14 amino acids. The germline V gene encodes CDR1 MNHEY and CDR2 SVGEGT. The germline V and J ends were trimmed by 0 bases and 5 bases, with 10 bases remaining between them.